The entry below describes one T cell receptor beta chain. Here immunoSEQ multiplex PCR was the method, and the copy in TCRdb shows in-frame clones only, minus some. The sample lists approximately 20,000 clones, approximately 84% occurring once. The data are from a study of cytotoxic CD8 clonotypes in ibrutinib-treated CLL. The trim removed 7 bases at V and 3 bases at J, leaving 6 bases unmatched. Germline V gene lookup returns CDR1 ENHRY and CDR2 SYGVKD. CDR3 length: 14 residues. The sample was PBMCs, taken before ibrutinib treatment. The TCR comes from a human donor with chronic lymphocytic leukemia. The genes are TRBV10-3 and TRBJ2-7; 10 bases match TRBD1. The CDR3: CAITPGQGLYEQYF. The CDR3 bases are TGTGCCATCACCCCGGGACAGGGGCTCTACGAGCAGTACTTC.